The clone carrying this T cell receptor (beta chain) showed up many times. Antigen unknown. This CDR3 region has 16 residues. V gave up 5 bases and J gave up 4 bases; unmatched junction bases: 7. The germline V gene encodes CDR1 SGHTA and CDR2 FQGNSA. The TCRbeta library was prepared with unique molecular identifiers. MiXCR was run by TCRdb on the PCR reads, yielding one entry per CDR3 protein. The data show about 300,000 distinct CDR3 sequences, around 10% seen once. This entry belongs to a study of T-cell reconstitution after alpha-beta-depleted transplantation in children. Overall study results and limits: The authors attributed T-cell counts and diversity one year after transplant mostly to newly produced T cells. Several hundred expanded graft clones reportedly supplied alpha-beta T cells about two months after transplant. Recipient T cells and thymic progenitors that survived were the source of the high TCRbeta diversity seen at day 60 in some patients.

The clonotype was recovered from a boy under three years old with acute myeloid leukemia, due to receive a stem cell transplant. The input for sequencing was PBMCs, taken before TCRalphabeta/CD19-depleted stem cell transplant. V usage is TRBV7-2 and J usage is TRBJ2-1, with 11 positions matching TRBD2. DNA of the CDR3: TGTGCCAGCAGCCCTCCTAGCGGGAGGCATTACAATGAGCAGTTCTTC. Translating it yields CASSPPSGRHYNEQFF.